A selection of T cell receptor beta chains follows, all from one sample in a study of blood T cells in healthy people across ages. Using its own MiXCR run on the 5' RACE reads, TCRdb lists one record per CDR3 protein. The top ten hold approximately 3.6% of the sample, which has fewer than 800,000 distinct CDR3 sequences, more than 20% seen once. Input material: blood. Source of these receptors: a man aged 70-80 years in good health. CDR3s include the opening cysteine and the closing phenylalanine or tryptophan. D genes are given only for firm matches. Clone size is shown for a subset of rows, as once, few, many or a class of expanded clone.

CASSLEGGSYNEQFF | TGCGCCAGCAGCTTGGAGGGGGGCTCCTACAATGAGCAGTTCTTC | many | TRBJ2-1 | TRBV5-1 | NA
CASSLSRELFF | TGTGCCAGCAGTTTATCTAGGGAGCTGTTTTTT | few | TRBJ2-2 | TRBV28 | NA
CASSPDGTGGNYEQYF | TGTGCCAGCAGCCCAGACGGGACAGGGGGAAATTACGAGCAGTACTTC | NA | TRBJ2-7 | TRBV11-3 | TRBD1
CASTIVGTYEQYF | TGTGCCAGCACTATAGTTGGGACCTACGAGCAGTACTTC | NA | TRBJ2-7 | TRBV6-2/TRBV6-3 | NA
CASSLEGTLLRVTQYF | TGTGCCAGCAGCTTAGAAGGGACACTACTGAGGGTGACGCAGTATTTT | NA | TRBJ2-3 | TRBV7-9 | NA
CASSQEVTSGIGEQFF | TGCGCCAGCAGCCAAGAGGTTACTAGCGGGATTGGAGAGCAGTTCTTC | few | TRBJ2-1 | TRBV4-1 | TRBD2
CACSLALARTDTQYF | TGTGCCTGCAGCTTAGCTCTCGCCCGCACAGATACGCAGTATTTT | few | TRBJ2-3 | TRBV7-6 | NA
CASSLRLAGGQETQYF | TGTGCCAGCAGCTTGCGACTAGCGGGAGGGCAAGAGACCCAGTACTTC | many | TRBJ2-5 | TRBV7-2 | TRBD2
CASTRWGQSTDTQYF | TGTGCCAGCACCCGGTGGGGGCAGAGCACAGATACGCAGTATTTT | few | TRBJ2-3 | TRBV7-2 | NA
CATSRSGQLKEETQYF | TGTGCCACCAGCAGGTCGGGACAGTTGAAGGAAGAGACCCAGTACTTC | NA | TRBJ2-5 | TRBV15 | TRBD1
CSARDSGRAGYQETQYF | TGCAGTGCTAGAGATAGCGGGAGGGCCGGGTACCAAGAGACCCAGTACTTC | few | TRBJ2-5 | TRBV20-1 | TRBD2
CASSPREDQPQHF | TGTGCCAGCAGTCCCAGGGAAGATCAGCCCCAGCATTTT | few | TRBJ1-5 | TRBV6-5 | NA
CASSLAWDRLEETQYF | TGCGCCAGCAGCTTGGCCTGGGACCGACTGGAAGAGACCCAGTACTTC | NA | TRBJ2-5 | TRBV5-1 | NA
CSAREGLLNTEAFF | TGCAGTGCTAGAGAAGGACTATTGAACACTGAAGCTTTCTTT | many | TRBJ1-1 | TRBV20-1 | NA
CASSPRPGYGYTF | TGTGCCAGCAGTCCTAGACCCGGATATGGCTACACCTTC | NA | TRBJ1-2 | TRBV12-3/TRBV12-4 | NA
CATSDTSGVGETQYF | TGTGCCACCAGTGATACCTCAGGGGTGGGCGAGACCCAGTACTTC | few | TRBJ2-5 | TRBV24-1 | NA
CSARRSQREPDTQYF | TGCAGTGCTCGGCGGTCTCAGCGGGAGCCAGATACGCAGTATTTT | NA | TRBJ2-3 | TRBV20-1 | TRBD2
CASSKFPAGFCTDTQYF | TGTGCCAGCAGCAAATTTCCAGCGGGATTTTGCACAGATACGCAGTATTTT | few | TRBJ2-3 | TRBV21-1 | NA
CASSVTPGLTYNEQFF | TGTGCCAGCAGCGTGACGCCGGGACTAACCTACAATGAGCAGTTCTTC | NA | TRBJ2-1 | TRBV11-2 | TRBD2
CASSLELNQPQHF | TGTGCCAGCAGTTTAGAACTAAACCAGCCCCAGCATTTT | few | TRBJ1-5 | TRBV12-3/TRBV12-4 | NA
CARSLVTGVRQTLHF | TGTGCCCGCAGTTTGGTGACAGGGGTCCGACAAACCCTCCACTTT | few | TRBJ1-6 | TRBV27 | TRBD1
CSVFVGSYEQYF | TGCAGCGTTTTCGTCGGCTCCTACGAGCAGTACTTC | NA | TRBJ2-7 | TRBV29-1 | NA